The clone carrying this T cell receptor beta chain was counted at least ten times. Unmatched junction bases numbered 11, after V lost 8 bases and J lost 1 base. The CDR3 has 17 amino acids. Preparation of the TCRbeta library used unique molecular identifiers. TCRdb processed the PCR reads anew with MiXCR; each CDR3 protein has one entry. The table has around 120,000 distinct CDR3 sequences, roughly 23% seen once. The record originates from a study of T-cell reconstitution after alpha-beta-depleted transplantation in children. The V gene is TRBV12-3 or TRBV12-4, the J gene TRBJ2-2; 9 bases are a match to TRBD2. The receptor's source is a male patient under 10 years old who had a stem cell transplant for chronic granulomatous disease, so the T cells may come from the graft donor. Sequencing was performed on PBMCs, mostly from graft donor cells, taken 180 days after TCRalphabeta/CD19-depleted stem cell transplant. CDR3 DNA: TGTGCCAGCGGCAGTCGGGCTAGCGGGAAGAACACCGGGGAGCTGTTTTTT. Its translation: CASGSRASGKNTGELFF.